Shown below are 13 T cell receptor beta chains from a single sample sequenced in a study of control samples from healthy donors and cancer patients. Using immunoSEQ multiplex PCR, the repertoire was profiled, and TCRdb retains in-frame clones only, with some absent. The profile covers 150,000 to 200,000 clones, with around 90% appearing a single time and roughly 1.5% taken by the ten largest. Sequenced material: blood. These receptors were collected from a man aged 25 to 40 in good health.

The V and J genes are TRBV10-3 and TRBJ1-3; 9 nucleotides agree with TRBD1. CDR3 size: 14 residues. V lost 6 bases, J lost 6 bases, and 6 bases stayed unmatched. Germline loops: CDR1 ENHRY, CDR2 SYGVKD. The CDR3 region is CAISRGQGANTIYF. CDR3 nucleotides: TGTGCCATCAGCAGGGGACAGGGAGCAAACACCATATATTTT.

The chain uses TRBV6-1 and TRBJ1-1; D not certain. There are 16 residues in the CDR3. V was shortened by 3 bases and J by 2 bases, with 16 bases between the two germline ends. Germline CDR1 and CDR2: MNHNS and SASEGT. Written as DNA, the CDR3 is TGTGCCAGCAGTGATGGGATATTGTCGGGAAACACTGAAGCTTTCTTT. Translated: CASSDGILSGNTEAFF.

This clone was seen just once. The chain couples TRBV27 to TRBJ2-7; D is ambiguous. The germline CDR1 and CDR2 sequences are MNHEY and SMNVEV (reference sequence). This CDR3 has 14 residues. The germline V and J ends were trimmed by 4 bases and 0 bases, with 10 bases remaining between them. The chain's CDR3 is CASSYGVGSYEQYF. In DNA form, the CDR3 reads TGTGCCAGCAGTTATGGGGTCGGCTCCTACGAGCAGTACTTC.

This chain joins TRBV2 and TRBJ1-2; perhaps TRBD1 as D (6 bases). The V end was cut by 0 bases, the J end by 4 bases, with 12 bases between. The germline V gene encodes CDR1 SNHLY and CDR2 FYNNEI. This CDR3 spans 15 amino acids. CDR3 loop: CASSEAQGSGYGYTF. The CDR3 bases are TGTGCCAGCAGTGAAGCGCAGGGGAGCGGCTATGGCTACACCTTC.

This clone was found once. The chain uses TRBV5-1 and TRBJ1-1; D unresolved. V was clipped by 0 bases and J by 1 base, with 7 bases between them. This CDR3 comprises 14 residues. The V gene's germline CDR1 is SGHRS and CDR2 YFSETQ. The CDR3 DNA follows: TGCGCCAGCAGCTTGGTGGCAGGGAACACTGAAGCTTTCTTT. This gives the protein CASSLVAGNTEAFF.

The chain couples TRBV6-5 to TRBJ1-5; D is uncertain. The CDR3 extends over 13 amino acids. Looked up from germline, CDR1 is MNHEY and CDR2 is SVGAGI. V lost 7 bases to trimming and J lost 5 bases, with 12 bases between them. The CDR3 loop reads CASMKKPYQPQHF. CDR3 DNA sequence: TGTGCCAGCATGAAGAAACCGTATCAGCCCCAGCATTTT.

The chain uses TRBV4-1 and TRBJ1-4; 10 bases are shared with TRBD1. The CDR3 runs 18 residues. From germline, CDR1 is MGHRA and CDR2 YSYEKL. The V and J ends lost 0 bases and 8 bases, in that order; junction bases with no gene match: 12. CDR3 sequence (DNA): TGCGCCAGCAGCCAAGAAGAGGCCAGACAGGGGGCGGCAGAAAAACTGTTTTTT. Protein: CASSQEEARQGAAEKLFF.

This sequence joins TRBV5-4 and TRBJ1-1; D might be TRBD1 (5 bases). The germline gives CDR1 SGHNT, CDR2 YYREEE (reference sequence). Deletions cut 3 bases from V and 0 bases from J, with 15 bases between. This CDR3 is 16 amino acids long. The CDR3 sequence is CASSSKMGPVNTEAFF. The CDR3 nucleotides are TGTGCCAGCAGCTCAAAGATGGGACCGGTGAACACTGAAGCTTTCTTT.

The V gene is TRBV11-2, the J gene TRBJ2-1, with a weak D call TRBD2 (6 bases). CDR1 and CDR2 (germline): SGHAT, FQNNGV. CDR3 length: 15 amino acids. V shed 5 bases and J shed 3 bases, with 14 bases lying between them. Written as DNA, the CDR3 is TGTGCCAGCAGCGCGCGGGACTTTTTCTACAATGAGCAGTTCTTC. Translated, it gives CASSARDFFYNEQFF. Looking up the rest from reference TRBV11-2 and TRBJ2-1 gives the full variable domain: EAGVAQSPRYKIIEKRQSVAFWCNPISGHATLYWYQQILGQGPKLLIQFQNNGVVDDSQLPKDRFSAERLKGVDSTLKIQPAKLEDSAVYLCASSARDFFYNEQFFGPGTRLTVL.

V is TRBV6-6 and J is TRBJ1-1, with D uncertain. Germline assignment: CDR1 MNHNY and CDR2 SVGAGI (reference sequence). This CDR3 spans 14 amino acids. Trimming pared 2 bases from V and 5 bases from J, leaving 12 bases between. CDR3 amino acids: CASSYNDGGTEAFF. The CDR3 DNA is TGTGCCAGCAGTTACAATGACGGTGGGACTGAAGCTTTCTTT.

V gene TRBV27 combines with J gene TRBJ1-6; TRBD1 agrees at 10 bases. Per the germline V gene, CDR1 is MNHEY and CDR2 is SMNVEV (reference sequence). The trim removed 5 bases at V and 9 bases at J, leaving 7 bases unmatched. CDR3 size: 15 residues. Here the CDR3 reads CASSEDRGPSSPLHF. The CDR3 DNA is TGTGCCAGCAGTGAAGACAGGGGGCCCAGTTCACCCCTCCACTTT.

The chain is built from TRBV15 and TRBJ2-3; D is unresolved. CDR1 LNHNV and CDR2 YYDKDF come from the germline V gene (reference sequence). Trimming shortened V by 4 bases and J by 2 bases, and 7 bases separated the two germline ends. The CDR3 runs 13 residues. The CDR3 DNA is TGTGCCACCAGCAACCCATCCACAGATACGCAGTATTTT. It yields the protein CATSNPSTDTQYF.

A single count supports this clone. The gene calls are TRBV7-8 and TRBJ2-2; D may be TRBD1 (6 bases). Germline CDR1 reads SGHVS; CDR2 reads FQNEAQ. CDR3 length: 16 residues. Trimming took 5 bases from V and 3 from J, leaving 16 bases between them. DNA of the CDR3: TGTGCCAGCAGCCGAACAGGGCAGGTTGACACCGGGGAGCTGTTTTTT. This encodes CASSRTGQVDTGELFF.